This entry describes one T cell receptor (beta chain). TCRdb keeps only in-frame clones here, not all; method: immunoSEQ multiplex PCR. The data show hundreds of thousands of clones, 87% seen once. This specimen belongs to a study of blood T cell repertoires in COVID-19. The ends were cut back, 3 bases at V and 11 bases at J, with 13 bases in the middle. The CDR3 consists of 12 residues. Germline CDR1 and CDR2: SEHNR and FQNEAQ (reference sequence). The chain links TRBV7-9 to TRBJ1-1; D might be TRBD1 (5 bases). Material for sequencing was peripheral blood. This receptor was obtained from a man in his late teens or twenties with active or convalescent COVID-19. CDR3 protein: CASSFWGEYAFF. CDR3 nucleotides: TGTGCCAGCAGCTTTTGGGGGGAATATGCTTTCTTT.